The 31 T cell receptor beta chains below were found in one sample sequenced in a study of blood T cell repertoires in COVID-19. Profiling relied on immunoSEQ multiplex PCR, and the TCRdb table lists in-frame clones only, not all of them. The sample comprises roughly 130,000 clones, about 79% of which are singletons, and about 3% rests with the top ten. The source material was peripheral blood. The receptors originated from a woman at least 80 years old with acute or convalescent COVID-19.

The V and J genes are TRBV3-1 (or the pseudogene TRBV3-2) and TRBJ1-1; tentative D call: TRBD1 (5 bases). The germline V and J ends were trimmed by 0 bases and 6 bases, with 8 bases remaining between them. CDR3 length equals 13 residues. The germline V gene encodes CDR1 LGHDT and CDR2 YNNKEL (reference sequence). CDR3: CASSQDREAEAFF. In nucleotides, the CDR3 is TGTGCCAGCAGCCAAGACAGGGAGGCTGAAGCTTTCTTT.

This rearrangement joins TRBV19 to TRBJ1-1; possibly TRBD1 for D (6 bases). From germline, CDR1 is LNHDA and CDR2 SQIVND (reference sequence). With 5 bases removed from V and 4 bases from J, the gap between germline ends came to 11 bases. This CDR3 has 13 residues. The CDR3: CASSPRDTTEAFF. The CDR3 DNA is TGTGCCAGTAGTCCCCGGGACACCACTGAAGCTTTCTTT. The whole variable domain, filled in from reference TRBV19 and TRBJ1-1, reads DGGITQSPKYLFRKEGQNVTLSCEQNLNHDAMYWYRQDPGQGLRLIYYSQIVNDFQKGDIAEGYSVSREKKESFPLTVTSAQKNPTAFYLCASSPRDTTEAFFGQGTRLTVV.

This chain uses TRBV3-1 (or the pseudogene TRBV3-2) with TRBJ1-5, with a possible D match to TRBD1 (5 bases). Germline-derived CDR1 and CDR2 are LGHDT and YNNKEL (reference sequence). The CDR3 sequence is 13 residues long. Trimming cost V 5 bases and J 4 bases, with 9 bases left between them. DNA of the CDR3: TGTGCCAGCAGCATGGGGCTAAATCAGCCCCAGCATTTT. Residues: CASSMGLNQPQHF.

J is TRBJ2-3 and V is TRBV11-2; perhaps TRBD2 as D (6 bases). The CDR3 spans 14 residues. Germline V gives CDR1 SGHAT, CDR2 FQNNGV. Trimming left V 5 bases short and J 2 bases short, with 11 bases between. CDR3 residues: CASSRGEITDTQYF. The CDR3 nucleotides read TGTGCCAGCAGCCGCGGGGAAATCACAGATACGCAGTATTTT. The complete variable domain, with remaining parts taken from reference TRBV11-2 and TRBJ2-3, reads EAGVAQSPRYKIIEKRQSVAFWCNPISGHATLYWYQQILGQGPKLLIQFQNNGVVDDSQLPKDRFSAERLKGVDSTLKIQPAKLEDSAVYLCASSRGEITDTQYFGPGTRLTVL.

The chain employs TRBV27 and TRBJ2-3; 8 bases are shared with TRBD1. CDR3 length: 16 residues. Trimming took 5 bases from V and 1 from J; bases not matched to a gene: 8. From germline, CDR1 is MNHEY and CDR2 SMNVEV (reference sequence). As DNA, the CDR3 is TGTGCCAGCAGTCCAGGACAGGGAATAGGCACAGATACGCAGTATTTT. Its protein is CASSPGQGIGTDTQYF.

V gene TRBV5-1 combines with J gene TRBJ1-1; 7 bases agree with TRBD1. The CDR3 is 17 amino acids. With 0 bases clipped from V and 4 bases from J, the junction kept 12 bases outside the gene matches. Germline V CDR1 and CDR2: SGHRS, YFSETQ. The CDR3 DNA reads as TGCGCCAGCAGCTTGGTTGGGTTAGGAGGGGGCGGCACTGAAGCTTTCTTT. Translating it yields CASSLVGLGGGGTEAFF.

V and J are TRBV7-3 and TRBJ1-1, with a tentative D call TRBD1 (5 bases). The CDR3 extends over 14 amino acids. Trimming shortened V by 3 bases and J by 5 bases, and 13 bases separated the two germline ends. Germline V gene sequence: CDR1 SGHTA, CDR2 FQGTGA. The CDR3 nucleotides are TGTGCCAGCAGCTTGACCGCAGGGAAGACTGAAGCTTTCTTT. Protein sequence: CASSLTAGKTEAFF.

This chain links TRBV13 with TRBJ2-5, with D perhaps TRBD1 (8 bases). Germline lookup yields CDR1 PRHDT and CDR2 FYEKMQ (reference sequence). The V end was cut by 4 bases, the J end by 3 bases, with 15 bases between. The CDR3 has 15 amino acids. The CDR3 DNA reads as TGTGCCAGCAGCTCTGATACAGGGGGGGAAGAGACCCAGTACTTC. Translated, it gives CASSSDTGGEETQYF.

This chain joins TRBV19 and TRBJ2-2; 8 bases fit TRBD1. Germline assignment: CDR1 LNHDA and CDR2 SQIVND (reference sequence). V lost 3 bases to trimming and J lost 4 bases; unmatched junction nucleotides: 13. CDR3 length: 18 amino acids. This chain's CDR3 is CASSIRTGGDRGTGELFF. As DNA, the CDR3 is TGTGCCAGTAGTATTAGAACAGGGGGAGACCGGGGCACCGGGGAGCTGTTTTTT.

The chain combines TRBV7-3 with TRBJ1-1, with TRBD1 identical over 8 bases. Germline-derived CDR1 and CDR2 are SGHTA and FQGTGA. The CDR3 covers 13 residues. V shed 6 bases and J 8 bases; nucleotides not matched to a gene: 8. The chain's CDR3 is CASSRDRGREAFF. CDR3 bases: TGTGCCAGCAGTCGAGACAGGGGACGCGAAGCTTTCTTT.

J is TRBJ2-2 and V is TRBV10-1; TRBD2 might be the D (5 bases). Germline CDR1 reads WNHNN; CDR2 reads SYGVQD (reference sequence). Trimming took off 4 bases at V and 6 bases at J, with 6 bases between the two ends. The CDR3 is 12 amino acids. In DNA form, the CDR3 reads TGCGCCAGCAGTGTGAGGGCCGGGGAGCTGTTTTTT. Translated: CASSVRAGELFF.

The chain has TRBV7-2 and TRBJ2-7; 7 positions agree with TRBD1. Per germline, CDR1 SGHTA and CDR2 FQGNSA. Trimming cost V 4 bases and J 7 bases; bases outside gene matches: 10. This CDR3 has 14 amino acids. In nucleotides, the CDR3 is TGTGCCAGCAGCTCTGGGGACAGTCGTGGAGAGCAGTACTTC. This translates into CASSSGDSRGEQYF.

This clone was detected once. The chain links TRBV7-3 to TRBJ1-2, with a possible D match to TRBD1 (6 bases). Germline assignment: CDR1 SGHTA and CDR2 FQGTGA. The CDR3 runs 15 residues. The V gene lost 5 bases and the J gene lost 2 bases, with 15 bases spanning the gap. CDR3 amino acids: CASSPTGLTNYGYTF. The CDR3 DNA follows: TGTGCCAGCAGCCCTACAGGGCTCACCAACTATGGCTACACCTTC.

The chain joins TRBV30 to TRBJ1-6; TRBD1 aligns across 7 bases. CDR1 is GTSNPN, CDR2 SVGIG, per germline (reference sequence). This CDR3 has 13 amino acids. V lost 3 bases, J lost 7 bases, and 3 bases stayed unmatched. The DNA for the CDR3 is TGTGCCTGGAGGGACAGGAAGAATTCACCCCTCCACTTT. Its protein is CAWRDRKNSPLHF.

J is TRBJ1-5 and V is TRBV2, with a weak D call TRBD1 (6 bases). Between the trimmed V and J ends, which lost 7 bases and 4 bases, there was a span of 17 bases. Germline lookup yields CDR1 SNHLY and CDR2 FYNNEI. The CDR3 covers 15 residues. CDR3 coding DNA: TGTGCCAGCACCGGAACAGGGCCTCATAATCAGCCCCAGCATTTT. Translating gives CASTGTGPHNQPQHF.

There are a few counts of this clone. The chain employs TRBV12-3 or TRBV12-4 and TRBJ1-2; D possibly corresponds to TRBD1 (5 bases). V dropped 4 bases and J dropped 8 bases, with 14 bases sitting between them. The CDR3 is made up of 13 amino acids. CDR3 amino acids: CASSSYRMKGYTF. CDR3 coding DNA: TGTGCCAGCAGTTCGTACAGGATGAAAGGCTACACCTTC.

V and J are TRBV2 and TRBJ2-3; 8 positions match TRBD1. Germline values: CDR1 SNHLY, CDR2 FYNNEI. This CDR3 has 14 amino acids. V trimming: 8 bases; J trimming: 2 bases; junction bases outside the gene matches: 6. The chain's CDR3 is CASGDRGFTDTQYF. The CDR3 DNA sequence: TGTGCCAGCGGAGACAGGGGATTCACAGATACGCAGTATTTT. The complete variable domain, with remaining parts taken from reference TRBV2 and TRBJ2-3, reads EPEVTQTPSHQVTQMGQEVILRCVPISNHLYFYWYRQILGQKVEFLVSFYNNEISEKSEIFDDQFSVERPDGSNFTLKIRSTKLEDSAMYFCASGDRGFTDTQYFGPGTRLTVL.

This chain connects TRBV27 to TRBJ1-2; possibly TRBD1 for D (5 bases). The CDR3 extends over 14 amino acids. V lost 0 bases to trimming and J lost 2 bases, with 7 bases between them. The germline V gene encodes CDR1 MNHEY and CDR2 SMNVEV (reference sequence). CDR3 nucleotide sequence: TGTGCCAGCAGTTTATCGGGACTGAACTATGGCTACACCTTC. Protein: CASSLSGLNYGYTF.

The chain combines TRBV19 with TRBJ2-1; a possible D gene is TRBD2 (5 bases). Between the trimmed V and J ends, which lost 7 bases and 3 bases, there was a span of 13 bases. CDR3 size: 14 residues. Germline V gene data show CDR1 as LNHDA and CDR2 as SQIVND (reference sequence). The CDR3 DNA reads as TGTGCCAGTAAAGTTAACGGGATCTACAATGAGCAGTTCTTC. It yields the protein CASKVNGIYNEQFF.

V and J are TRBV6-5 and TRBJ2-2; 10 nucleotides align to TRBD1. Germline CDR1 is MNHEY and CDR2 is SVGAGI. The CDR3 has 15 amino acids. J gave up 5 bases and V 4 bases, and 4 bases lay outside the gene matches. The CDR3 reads CASSSLDRGTGELFF. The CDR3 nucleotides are TGTGCCAGCAGTTCCTTGGACAGGGGGACCGGGGAGCTGTTTTTT.

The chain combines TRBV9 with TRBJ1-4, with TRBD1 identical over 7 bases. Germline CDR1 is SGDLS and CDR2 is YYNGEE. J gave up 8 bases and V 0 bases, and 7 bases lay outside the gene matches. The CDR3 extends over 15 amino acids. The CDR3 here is CASSVATGAGEKLFF. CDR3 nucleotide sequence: TGTGCCAGCAGCGTAGCTACAGGGGCAGGAGAAAAACTGTTTTTT.

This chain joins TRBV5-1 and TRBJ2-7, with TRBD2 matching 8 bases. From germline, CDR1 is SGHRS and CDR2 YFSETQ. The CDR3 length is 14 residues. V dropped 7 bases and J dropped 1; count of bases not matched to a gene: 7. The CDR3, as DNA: TGCGCCAGCGGAAGCGGGGGACAATCCTACGAGCAGTACTTC. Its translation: CASGSGGQSYEQYF. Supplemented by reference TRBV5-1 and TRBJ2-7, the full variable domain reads KAGVTQTPRYLIKTRGQQVTLSCSPISGHRSVSWYQQTPGQGLQFLFEYFSETQRNKGNFPGRFSGRQFSNSRSEMNVSTLELGDSALYLCASGSGGQSYEQYFGPGTRLTVT.

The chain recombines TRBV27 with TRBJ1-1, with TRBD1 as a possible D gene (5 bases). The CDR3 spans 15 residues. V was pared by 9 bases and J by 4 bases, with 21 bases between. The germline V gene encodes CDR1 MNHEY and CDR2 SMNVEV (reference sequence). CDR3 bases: TGTGCCAGTTTACCCAAGGGATTCAGGGTCACTGAAGCTTTCTTT. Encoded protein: CASLPKGFRVTEAFF.

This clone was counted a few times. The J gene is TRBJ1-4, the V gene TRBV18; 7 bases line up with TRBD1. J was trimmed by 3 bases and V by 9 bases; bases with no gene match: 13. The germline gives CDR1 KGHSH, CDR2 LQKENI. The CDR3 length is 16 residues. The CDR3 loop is CASSSDRAWANEKLFF. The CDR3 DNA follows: TGTGCCAGTTCCAGCGACAGGGCATGGGCTAATGAAAAACTGTTTTTT. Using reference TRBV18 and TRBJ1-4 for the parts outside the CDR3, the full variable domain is NAGVMQNPRHLVRRRGQEARLRCSPMKGHSHVYWYRQLPEEGLKFMVYLQKENIIDESGMPKERFSAEFPKEGPSILRIQQVVRGDSAAYFCASSSDRAWANEKLFFGSGTQLSVL.

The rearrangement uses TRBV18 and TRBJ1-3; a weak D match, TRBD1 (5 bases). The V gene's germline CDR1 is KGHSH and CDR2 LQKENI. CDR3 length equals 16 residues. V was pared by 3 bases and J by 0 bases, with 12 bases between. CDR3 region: CASSPKDKLSGNTIYF. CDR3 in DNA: TGTGCCAGCTCACCGAAGGACAAGCTCTCTGGAAACACCATATATTTT.

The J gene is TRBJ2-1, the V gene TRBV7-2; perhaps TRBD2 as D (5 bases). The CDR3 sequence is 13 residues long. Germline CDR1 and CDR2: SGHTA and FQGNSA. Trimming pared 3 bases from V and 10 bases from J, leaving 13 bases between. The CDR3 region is CASSFASYEEQFF. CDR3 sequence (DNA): TGTGCCAGCAGCTTCGCTAGCTACGAAGAGCAGTTCTTC.

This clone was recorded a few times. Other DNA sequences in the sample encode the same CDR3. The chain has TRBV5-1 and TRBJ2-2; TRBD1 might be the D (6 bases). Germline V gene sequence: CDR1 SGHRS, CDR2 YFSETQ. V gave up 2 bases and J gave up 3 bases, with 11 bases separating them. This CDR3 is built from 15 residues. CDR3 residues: CASSLQGGDTGELFF. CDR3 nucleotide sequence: TGCGCCAGCAGCTTACAGGGTGGCGACACCGGGGAGCTGTTTTTT. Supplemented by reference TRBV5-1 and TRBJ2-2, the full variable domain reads KAGVTQTPRYLIKTRGQQVTLSCSPISGHRSVSWYQQTPGQGLQFLFEYFSETQRNKGNFPGRFSGRQFSNSRSEMNVSTLELGDSALYLCASSLQGGDTGELFFGEGSRLTVL.

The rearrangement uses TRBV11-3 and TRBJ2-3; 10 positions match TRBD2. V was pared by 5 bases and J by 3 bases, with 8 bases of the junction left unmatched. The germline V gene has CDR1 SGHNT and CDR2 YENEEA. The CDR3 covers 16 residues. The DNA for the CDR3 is TGTGCCAGCAGCCATTCTAGCGGGGGATATACAGATACGCAGTATTTT. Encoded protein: CASSHSSGGYTDTQYF.

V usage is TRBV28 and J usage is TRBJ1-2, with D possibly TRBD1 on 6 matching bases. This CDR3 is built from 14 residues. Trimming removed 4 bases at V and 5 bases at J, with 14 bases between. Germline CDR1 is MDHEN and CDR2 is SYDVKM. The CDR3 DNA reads TGTGCCAGCAGTTGGACAGCGACCATGTATGGCTACACCTTC. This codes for CASSWTATMYGYTF.

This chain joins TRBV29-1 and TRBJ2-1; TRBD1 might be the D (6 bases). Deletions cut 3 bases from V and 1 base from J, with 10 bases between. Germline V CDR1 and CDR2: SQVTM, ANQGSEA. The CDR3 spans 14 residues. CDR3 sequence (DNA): TGCAGCGTTGATACAGGGATGTCCTACAATGAGCAGTTCTTC. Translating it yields CSVDTGMSYNEQFF.

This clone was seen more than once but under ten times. This chain's CDR3 is CATIISPGTAHEAFF. For the CDR3, the DNA is TGTGCCACCATCATTTCCCCCGGGACAGCCCATGAAGCTTTCTTT. The chain couples TRBV6-5 to TRBJ1-1; 7 nucleotides match TRBD1. V shed 10 bases and J 7 bases; nucleotides not matched to a gene: 18. The CDR3 sequence is 15 residues long. Germline V CDR1 and CDR2: MNHEY, SVGAGI.